This T cell receptor beta chain is from a study of T cells in Graves' hyperthyroidism and ophthalmopathy. Template material for amplifying TCR beta CDR3 regions consisted of RNA transcripts. In the first-round RT-PCR of the TCR CDR3, the HTBI primer set was used. TCRdb itself ran the multiplex PCR reads through MiXCR, one entry per CDR3 protein. The table lists 150,000 to 200,000 distinct CDR3 sequences, more than 15% of them singletons. In its sample, this clonotype was seen many times. Trimming left V 7 bases short and J 1 base short, with 13 bases between. Germline V gene data show CDR1 as MDHEN and CDR2 as SYDVKM. This CDR3 comprises 14 residues.

The chain has TRBV28 and TRBJ2-5; D is perhaps TRBD1 or TRBD2 (6 bases each). The sequenced material came from blood. This sequence was found in a woman in her forties or fifties with Graves' hyperthyroidism. This CDR3 is CASTRGGPQETQYF. The DNA of the CDR3 is TGTGCCAGCACAAGAGGGGGGCCCCAAGAGACCCAGTACTTC.